The entry below gives a single T cell receptor (beta chain) sequence along with its context. Antigen specificity is unknown. Only in-frame clones appear in the TCRdb table, and some are missing; sequencing was by immunoSEQ multiplex PCR. The table includes some 120,000 clones, about 89% detected once. This record comes from a study of T cell responses to AZD1222 COVID-19 vaccine. Whole-study context: Second-dose recipients at about 4 or about 12 weeks were treated as one pooled group. Study outcomes and limitations: CD4 TCRs covered the whole spike, strongest at regions 160-218 and 743-854. Targeting of unmutated variant regions was reportedly seen in nearly half of spike-specific TCRs. Two doses of AZD1222 preceded a rise in Spike-specific TCR breadth and depth.

Trimming removed 2 bases at V and 4 bases at J, with 8 bases between. This CDR3 comprises 14 residues. The germline V gene encodes CDR1 ENHRY and CDR2 SYGVKD. V usage is TRBV10-3 and J usage is TRBJ1-4; possible D gene TRBD1, 6 bases. The source of this sequence is an adult in good health. The starting material was peripheral blood, obtained on day 0 of AZD1222 vaccination. The CDR3 loop is CAISEGQNNEKLFF. CDR3 nucleotides: TGTGCCATCAGTGAGGGACAGAATAATGAAAAACTGTTTTTT.